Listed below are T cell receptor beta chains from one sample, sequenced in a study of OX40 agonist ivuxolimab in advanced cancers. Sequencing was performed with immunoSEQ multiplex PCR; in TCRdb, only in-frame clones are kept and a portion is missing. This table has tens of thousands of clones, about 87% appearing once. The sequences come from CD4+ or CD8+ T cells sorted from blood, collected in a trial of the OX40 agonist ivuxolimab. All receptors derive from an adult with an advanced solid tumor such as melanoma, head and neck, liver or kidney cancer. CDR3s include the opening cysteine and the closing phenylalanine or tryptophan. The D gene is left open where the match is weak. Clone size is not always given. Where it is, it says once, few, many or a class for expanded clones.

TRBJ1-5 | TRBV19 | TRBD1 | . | CASRDRDYQPQHF | TGTGCCAGCCGGGACAGAGATTATCAGCCCCAGCATTTT
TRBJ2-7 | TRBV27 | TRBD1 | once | CASRKDRAYEQYF | TGTGCCAGCCGCAAAGACAGGGCCTACGAGCAGTACTTC
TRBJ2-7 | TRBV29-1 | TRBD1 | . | CSVFSGDRPLEQYF | TGCAGCGTTTTCTCAGGGGACAGGCCGCTCGAGCAGTACTTC
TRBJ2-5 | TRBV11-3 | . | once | CASSLRQGQETQYF | TGTGCCAGCAGCTTAAGGCAGGGCCAAGAGACCCAGTACTTC
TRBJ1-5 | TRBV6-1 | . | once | CASSEAGGANQPQHF | TGTGCCAGCAGTGAAGCTGGGGGAGCCAATCAGCCCCAGCATTTT
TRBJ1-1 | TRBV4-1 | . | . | CASSLGQNTEAFF | TGCGCCAGCAGCCTTGGACAGAACACTGAAGCTTTCTTT
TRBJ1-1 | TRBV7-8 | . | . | CASSLVGQTEAFF | TGTGCCAGCAGCTTAGTGGGGCAGACTGAAGCTTTCTTT
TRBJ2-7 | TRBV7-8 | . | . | CASSLASEPYEQYF | TGTGCCAGCAGCTTAGCGTCAGAGCCCTACGAGCAGTACTTC
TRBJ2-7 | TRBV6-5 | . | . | CASSFNRDKALYEQYF | TGTGCCAGCAGTTTCAACAGGGATAAAGCCCTCTACGAGCAGTACTTC
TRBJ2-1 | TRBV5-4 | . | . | CASSSGTLPNEQFF | TGTGCCAGCAGCTCCGGGACTCTCCCCAATGAGCAGTTCTTC
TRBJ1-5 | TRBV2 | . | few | CASSEVAVNQPQHF | TGTGCCAGCAGTGAGGTGGCAGTCAATCAGCCCCAGCATTTT
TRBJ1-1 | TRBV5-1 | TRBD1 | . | CASSLGQGRTEAFF | TGCGCCAGCAGCTTGGGACAGGGGAGGACTGAAGCTTTCTTT
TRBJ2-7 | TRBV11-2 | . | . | CASSLDGRGYEQYF | TGTGCCAGCAGCTTAGATGGGCGGGGCTACGAGCAGTACTTC